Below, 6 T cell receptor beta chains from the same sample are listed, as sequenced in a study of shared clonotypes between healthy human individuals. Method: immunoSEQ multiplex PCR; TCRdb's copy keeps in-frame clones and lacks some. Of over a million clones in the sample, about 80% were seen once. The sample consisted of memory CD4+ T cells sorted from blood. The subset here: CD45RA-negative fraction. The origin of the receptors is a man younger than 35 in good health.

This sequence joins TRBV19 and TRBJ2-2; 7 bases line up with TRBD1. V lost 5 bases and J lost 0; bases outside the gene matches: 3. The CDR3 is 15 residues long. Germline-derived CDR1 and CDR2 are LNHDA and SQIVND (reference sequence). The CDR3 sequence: CASSPGTANTGELFF. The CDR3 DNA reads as TGTGCCAGTAGTCCCGGGACAGCGAACACCGGGGAGCTGTTTTTT.

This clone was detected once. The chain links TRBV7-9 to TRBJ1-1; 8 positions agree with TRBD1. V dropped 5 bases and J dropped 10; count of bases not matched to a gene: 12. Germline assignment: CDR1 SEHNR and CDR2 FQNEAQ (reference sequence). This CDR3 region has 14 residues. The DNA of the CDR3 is TGTGCCAGCAGCCCGGACAGGGCAACGTCTGCAGCTTTCTTT. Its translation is CASSPDRATSAAFF.

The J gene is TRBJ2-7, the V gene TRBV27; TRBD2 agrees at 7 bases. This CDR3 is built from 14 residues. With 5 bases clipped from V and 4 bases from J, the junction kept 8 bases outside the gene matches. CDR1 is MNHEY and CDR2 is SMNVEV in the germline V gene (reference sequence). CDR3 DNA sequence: TGTGCCAGCAGTCCTGGACTAGGCTGGTACGAGCAGTACTTC. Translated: CASSPGLGWYEQYF.

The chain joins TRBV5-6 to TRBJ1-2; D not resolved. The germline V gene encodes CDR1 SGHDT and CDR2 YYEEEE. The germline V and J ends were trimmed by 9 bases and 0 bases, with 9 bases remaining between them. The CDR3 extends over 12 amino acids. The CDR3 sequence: CATKGANYGYTF. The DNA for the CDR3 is TGTGCCACCAAGGGTGCTAACTATGGCTACACCTTC. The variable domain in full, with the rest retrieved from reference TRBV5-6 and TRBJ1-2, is DAGVTQSPTHLIKTRGQQVTLRCSPKSGHDTVSWYQQALGQGPQFIFQYYEEEERQRGNFPDRFSGHQFPNYSSELNVNALLLGDSALYLCATKGANYGYTFGSGTRLTVV.

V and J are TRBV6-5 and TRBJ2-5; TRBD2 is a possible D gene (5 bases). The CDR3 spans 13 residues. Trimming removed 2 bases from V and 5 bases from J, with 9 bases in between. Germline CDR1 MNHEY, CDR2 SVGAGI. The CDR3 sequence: CASSYEGRETQYF. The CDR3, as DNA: TGTGCCAGCAGTTACGAGGGTCGGGAGACCCAGTACTTC.

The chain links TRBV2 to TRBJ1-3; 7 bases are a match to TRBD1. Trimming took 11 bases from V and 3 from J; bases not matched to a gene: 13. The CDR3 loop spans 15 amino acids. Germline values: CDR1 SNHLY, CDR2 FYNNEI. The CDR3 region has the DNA TGTGCCTCCAAGAGGGGGCGGGAACTTGGAAACACCATATATTTT. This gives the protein CASKRGRELGNTIYF.